This T cell receptor beta chain was documented in a study of cytomegalovirus exposure and HLA in healthy donors. Notes on the study in general: The listing of 150 or so TCR beta chains classed them as cytomegalovirus-associated.

As for this clone: Its cognate antigen is unknown.

The CDR3 is 17 amino acids. Trimming cost V 0 bases and J 0 bases; bases outside gene matches: 9. Germline V gene data show CDR1 as SGHRS and CDR2 as YFSETQ. It was with 60 Vbeta and 13 Jbeta primers that the PCR ran. The table came from immunoSEQ multiplex PCR; TCRdb's copy has only in-frame clones and leaves some out. The table shows approximately 220,000 clones, with approximately 80% occurring only once. The sequence was obtained from a girl aged 5 to 17 in good health and CMV-seronegative. The chain links TRBV5-1 to TRBJ2-7; 7 nucleotides line up with TRBD1. Sample: PBMCs. As DNA, the CDR3 is TGCGCCAGCAGCTTGGGGGACAGCGGAATTCGCTCCTACGAGCAGTACTTC. Its translation is CASSLGDSGIRSYEQYF.